Shown below are 22 T cell receptor beta chains from a single sample sequenced in a study of T cells after yellow fever vaccination. TCRdb re-analysed the 5' RACE reads in MiXCR, keeping a single row per CDR3 protein. This sample has under 300,000 distinct CDR3 sequences, with roughly 7.2% found just once. Sample: CD4+ T cells sorted from PBMCs, taken 15 days after the yellow fever booster vaccination. The receptors were sampled from a man in his thirties or forties who received the YFV17D yellow fever vaccine.

This clonotype has more than one count but fewer than ten. This chain connects TRBV27 to TRBJ2-7; 8 nucleotides agree with TRBD2. The CDR3 has 17 amino acids. CDR1 is MNHEY and CDR2 is SMNVEV in the germline V gene (reference sequence). V shed 7 bases and J 3 bases; nucleotides not matched to a gene: 17. CDR3 amino acids: CASTQRVTGLGLYEQYF. Written as DNA, the CDR3 is TGTGCCAGCACACAGCGCGTTACGGGACTAGGACTCTACGAGCAGTACTTC.

This chain links TRBV15 with TRBJ1-4; 10 bases align to TRBD1. The CDR3 covers 15 residues. Trimming took 5 bases from V and 6 from J; bases not matched to a gene: 6. Germline V gene lookup returns CDR1 LNHNV and CDR2 YYDKDF (reference sequence). The CDR3 DNA is TGTGCCACCAGCTCCCTGACAGGGGGCTATGAAAAACTGTTTTTT. Protein product: CATSSLTGGYEKLFF.

The CDR3 here is CASKRGGFEKLFF. The DNA of the CDR3 is TGTGCCAGCAAGAGAGGGGGATTTGAAAAACTGTTTTTT. V gene TRBV12-3 or TRBV12-4 combines with J gene TRBJ1-4, with a weak D call TRBD1 (6 bases). CDR3 size: 13 residues. Trimming cost V 7 bases and J 7 bases, with 13 bases left between them.

This chain uses TRBV20-1 with TRBJ2-7, with TRBD1 matching over 7 bases. The V segment lost 1 base and the J segment 9 bases; nucleotides outside the gene matches: 21. The CDR3 is 17 amino acids. CDR1 is DFQATT, CDR2 SNEGSKA, per germline (reference sequence). Here the CDR3 DNA reads TGCAGTGCTAGAGGGTATCTAACCGGGACAGAGTCTACGGGGCAGTACTTC. This gives the protein CSARGYLTGTESTGQYF.

This clonotype appeared many times. The CDR3 protein is CSVGVAGVIYEQYF. The CDR3, as DNA: TGCAGCGTCGGAGTAGCGGGAGTGATCTACGAGCAGTACTTC. The chain employs TRBV29-1 and TRBJ2-7; TRBD2 matches 9 bases. Germline V gene data show CDR1 as SQVTM and CDR2 as ANQGSEA. J gave up 3 bases and V 6 bases, and 9 bases lay outside the gene matches. The CDR3 is made up of 14 amino acids.

In this sample, this clonotype turned up a few times. The CDR3 region is CASSYSGQRNQPQHF. As DNA, the CDR3 is TGTGCCAGCAGTTACTCGGGACAGCGAAATCAGCCCCAGCATTTT. The genes are TRBV6-5 and TRBJ1-5; 7 bases are a match to TRBD1. This CDR3 has 15 residues. Trimming cost V 0 bases and J 4 bases; bases outside gene matches: 3. Germline V gene sequence: CDR1 MNHEY, CDR2 SVGAGI.

As to this clonotype: A read error is possible here, since a much larger clone lies one base away. The genes are TRBV6-2 or TRBV6-3 and TRBJ2-3; no definite D call. Germline lookup yields CDR1 MNHEY and CDR2 SVGEGT. The V end was cut by 5 bases, the J end by 6 bases, with 9 bases between. This CDR3 spans 12 amino acids. CDR3 in DNA: TGTGCCAGCAGTCAGAACCGGGATACGCAGTATTTT. Translation gives CASSQNRDTQYF.

This clonotype was detected ten times or more. The chain combines TRBV7-2 with TRBJ2-3, with D unresolved. V was clipped by 6 bases and J by 4 bases, with 11 bases between them. The germline V gene has CDR1 SGHTA and CDR2 FQGNSA. This CDR3 is built from 13 residues. The CDR3 protein is CASRPPTADTQYF. CDR3 DNA sequence: TGTGCCAGCAGGCCCCCGACGGCAGATACGCAGTATTTT.

The chain carries TRBV29-1 and TRBJ2-3; D is uncertain. V was cut by 0 bases and J by 3 bases, with 10 bases left in between. Germline values: CDR1 SQVTM, CDR2 ANQGSEA. The CDR3 is made up of 14 amino acids. The CDR3 reads CSVEEADGTDTQYF. In DNA, the CDR3 is TGCAGCGTTGAAGAGGCTGACGGGACAGATACGCAGTATTTT.

This clonotype was found a few times. The CDR3 nucleotides read TGTGCCACCAGCAGAAATGGCGGGACTAGAGATACGCAGTATTTT. Translated, it gives CATSRNGGTRDTQYF. The rearrangement joins TRBV15 to TRBJ2-3, with 8 positions matching TRBD2. CDR1 and CDR2 (germline): LNHNV, YYDKDF (reference sequence). Trimming took 2 bases from V and 5 from J; bases not matched to a gene: 6. CDR3 length equals 15 residues.

The chain employs TRBV5-1 and TRBJ2-2; D gene unclear. CDR3 length: 16 residues. Germline CDR1 is SGHRS and CDR2 is YFSETQ. Trimming took 0 bases from V and 1 from J, leaving 10 bases between them. In DNA, the CDR3 is TGCGCCAGCAGCTTGGTGCGGCACCAGAACACCGGGGAGCTGTTTTTT. Translated: CASSLVRHQNTGELFF. The whole variable domain, remainder taken from reference TRBV5-1 and TRBJ2-2, is KAGVTQTPRYLIKTRGQQVTLSCSPISGHRSVSWYQQTPGQGLQFLFEYFSETQRNKGNFPGRFSGRQFSNSRSEMNVSTLELGDSALYLCASSLVRHQNTGELFFGEGSRLTVL.

The table lists this clonotype with a few counts. The genes are TRBV11-2 and TRBJ2-7; possibly TRBD2 for D (6 bases). V was clipped by 1 base and J by 9 bases, with 10 bases between them. The CDR3 sequence is 12 residues long. Germline-derived CDR1 and CDR2 are SGHAT and FQNNGV. CDR3 in DNA: TGTGCCAGCAGCTTAGCGGGACTCGGGCAGTACTTC. Translation: CASSLAGLGQYF. The full variable domain, its missing parts supplied by reference TRBV11-2 and TRBJ2-7, is EAGVAQSPRYKIIEKRQSVAFWCNPISGHATLYWYQQILGQGPKLLIQFQNNGVVDDSQLPKDRFSAERLKGVDSTLKIQPAKLEDSAVYLCASSLAGLGQYFGPGTRLTVT.

The chain recombines TRBV18 with TRBJ2-5, with 8 bases identical to TRBD2. V lost 4 bases, J lost 3 bases, and 4 bases stayed unmatched. Germline assignment: CDR1 KGHSH and CDR2 LQKENI. There are 14 residues in the CDR3. CDR3 loop: CASSRPGLEETQYF. CDR3 DNA sequence: TGTGCCAGCTCACGGCCGGGACTAGAAGAGACCCAGTACTTC.

This clonotype was picked up many times. V and J are TRBV5-1 and TRBJ2-7; no clear D. The length of the CDR3 is 12 residues. Per germline, CDR1 SGHRS and CDR2 YFSETQ. V lost 0 bases, J lost 4 bases, and 5 bases lay in between. CDR3 region: CASSLGEYEQYF. The DNA of the CDR3 is TGCGCCAGCAGCTTGGGTGAATACGAGCAGTACTTC.

The V and J genes are TRBV10-3 and TRBJ2-2; D call uncertain. Trimming took off 6 bases at V and 0 bases at J, with 8 bases between the two ends. CDR3 length: 14 residues. Germline CDR1 is ENHRY and CDR2 is SYGVKD. CDR3 coding DNA: TGTGCCATCAGCTTTTCGCCGAACACCGGGGAGCTGTTTTTT. Residues: CAISFSPNTGELFF.

As to this clonotype: A much larger clone lies one base from this, so it may be a read error. The chain uses TRBV15 and TRBJ2-7; TRBD1 is a possible D gene (6 bases). The CDR3 runs to 15 residues. From germline, CDR1 is LNHNV and CDR2 YYDKDF (reference sequence). Trimming stripped 10 bases from V and 4 bases from J, with 23 bases between. CDR3 coding DNA: TGTGCCAAGCCCATTAACAGGGAACCCAAATACGAGCAGTACTTC. Residues: CAKPINREPKYEQYF.

In this sample, this clonotype turned up a few times. The CDR3 spells CASSTRVNSYNEQFF. The CDR3 bases are TGTGCCAGCAGCACTCGAGTAAACTCCTACAATGAGCAGTTCTTC. This sequence joins TRBV7-2 and TRBJ2-1; D gene uncertain. Germline V CDR1 and CDR2: SGHTA, FQGNSA. Trimming pared 5 bases from V and 0 bases from J, leaving 11 bases between. The length of the CDR3 is 15 residues.

This clonotype has ten or more counts. This sequence joins TRBV12-3 or TRBV12-4 and TRBJ2-7, with 14 bases lining up with TRBD2. Unmatched junction bases numbered 4, after V lost 6 bases and J lost 3 bases. This CDR3 comprises 15 residues. CDR3 in amino acids: CASSRLAGGLYEQYF. In DNA, the CDR3 is TGTGCCAGCAGCCGACTAGCGGGAGGGCTCTACGAGCAGTACTTC.

This clonotype has just a few counts. This chain links TRBV7-9 with TRBJ1-1; a possible D gene is TRBD1 (5 bases). Germline V gives CDR1 SEHNR, CDR2 FQNEAQ (reference sequence). This CDR3 has 13 amino acids. Trimming cost V 3 bases and J 5 bases, with 10 bases left between them. DNA of the CDR3: TGTGCCAGCAGCTTCGCCCGGGGGACTGAAGCTTTCTTT. Translation gives CASSFARGTEAFF.

The chain is built from TRBV3-1 and TRBJ1-1; D remains unclear. CDR1 is LGHDT, CDR2 YNNKEL, per germline (reference sequence). This CDR3 has 14 amino acids. V lost 1 base, J lost 6 bases, and 12 bases lay in between. CDR3 coding DNA: TGTGCCAGCAGCCAAGGGGGTTTGTTCGCTGAAGCTTTCTTT. This encodes CASSQGGLFAEAFF.

This clonotype was detected ten times or more. V and J are TRBV7-9 and TRBJ2-3; no clear D. Germline V gene data show CDR1 as SEHNR and CDR2 as FQNEAQ (reference sequence). This CDR3 has 13 residues. V was clipped by 4 bases and J by 4 bases, with 9 bases between them. This CDR3 reads CASSSTDADTQYF. The CDR3 DNA reads TGTGCCAGCAGCTCCACAGACGCAGATACGCAGTATTTT.

This clonotype was recorded a few times. The gene calls are TRBV3-1 and TRBJ2-7; 9 bases agree with TRBD1. After removal of 3 bases from V and 1 base from J, the junction contained 4 bases not matched to a gene. CDR1 is LGHDT, CDR2 YNNKEL, per germline (reference sequence). The CDR3 totals 15 residues. The CDR3 region is CASSQGQGGSYEQYF. DNA for the CDR3: TGTGCCAGCAGCCAGGGACAGGGCGGATCCTACGAGCAGTACTTC.